Each of the 6 T cell receptor beta chains below was sequenced from the same sample in a study of CD8+CD57+ T cells in acquired aplastic anemia. Genomic DNA provided the template from which TCR beta VDJ and CDR3 profiles were obtained. TCRdb reprocessed the reads with MiXCR, giving one entry per CDR3 protein. This table has some 410,000 distinct CDR3 sequences, 65% to 75% appearing once. Material for sequencing was sorted CD4+, CD8+, or CD8+CD57+ T cells (not recorded which) from PBMCs. These receptors were taken from a human donor in good health, serving as a control.

The chain is built from TRBV20-1 and TRBJ2-1, with 8 positions matching TRBD2. Trimming took 1 base from V and 2 from J; bases not matched to a gene: 13. The germline V gene encodes CDR1 DFQATT and CDR2 SNEGSKA (reference sequence). There are 18 residues in the CDR3. The CDR3 coding sequence is TGCAGTGCTAGAGTTCCGCGGGGGGATCCCTTCCCCTACAATGAGCAGTTCTTC. This gives the protein CSARVPRGDPFPYNEQFF.

The V gene is TRBV2, the J gene TRBJ2-3, with a tentative D call TRBD2 (6 bases). Germline loops: CDR1 SNHLY, CDR2 FYNNEI. V was clipped by 6 bases and J by 12 bases, with 25 bases between them. The CDR3 is 15 amino acids. CDR3 in amino acids: CASSGGRAGWSTQYF. CDR3 in DNA: TGTGCCAGCAGCGGGGGACGAGCAGGCTGGTCAACCCAGTATTTT.

A note on this clonotype: This may come from a read error, since a much larger clone is one base off. This rearrangement joins TRBV3-1 to TRBJ2-1; no clear D gene. The CDR3 extends over 13 amino acids. In germline, CDR1 is LGHDT, CDR2 YNNKEL (reference sequence). The CDR3 reads CASSQEGTNAQFF. CDR3 DNA: TGTGCCAGCAGCCAAGAGGGAACCAATGCGCAGTTCTTC.

The chain carries TRBV10-2 and TRBJ2-5, with 7 bases lining up with TRBD1. In germline, CDR1 is WSHSY, CDR2 SAAADI. The trim removed 1 base at V and 2 bases at J, leaving 10 bases unmatched. There are 17 residues in the CDR3. CDR3 residues: CASSEYGRGTRQETQYF. The CDR3 DNA reads as TGCGCCAGCAGTGAGTACGGCAGGGGGACCCGTCAAGAGACCCAGTACTTC.

CDR3 in DNA: TGTGCCAGCAGGGCGATGGACACTGAAGCTTTCTTT. It yields the protein CASRAMDTEAFF. The chain uses TRBV2 and TRBJ1-1; D remains unclear. Trimming left V 6 bases short and J 3 bases short, with 8 bases between. From germline, CDR1 is SNHLY and CDR2 FYNNEI. This CDR3 is built from 12 residues. The full variable domain, completed using reference TRBV2 and TRBJ1-1, is EPEVTQTPSHQVTQMGQEVILRCVPISNHLYFYWYRQILGQKVEFLVSFYNNEISEKSEIFDDQFSVERPDGSNFTLKIRSTKLEDSAMYFCASRAMDTEAFFGQGTRLTVV.

This clonotype showed up just once. Since the CDR3 does not end with the conserved phenylalanine or tryptophan, this likely comes from a read error. The limits of the CDR3 on the DNA are not certain, so only TCRdb's listed CDR3 is given. The chain uses TRBV7-2 and TRBJ2-6. CDR1 and CDR2 (germline): SGHTA, FQGNSA. The CDR3 numbers 9 amino acids, ends counted. The CDR3: CASSLVGTS.